This T cell receptor beta chain was found in a study of shared clonotypes between healthy human individuals. Notes on the study in general: Naive subsets generally exceeded memory subsets in estimated richness.

The authors distributed each subset's genomic DNA evenly over several immunoSEQ plates. TCRdb keeps only in-frame clones here, not all; method: immunoSEQ multiplex PCR. The data contain about 680,000 clones, 92% of them seen just once; the ten biggest clones take up 24%. Positively selected for CCR7, the CD45RO-negative cells used as naive CD8 cells excluded terminally differentiated effector memory CD45RA+ cells. This CDR3 has 21 residues. This clone has just one count. Its cognate antigen is unknown. The sample consisted of naive CD8+ T cells sorted from blood. This chain links TRBV21-1 with TRBJ2-5; TRBD2, the table's D call, was not compared with the DNA. TRBV21-1 is a pseudogene segment. The TCR comes from a man aged 25-45 years in good health. The CDR3 here is CASSTGPRGSTLLRGQETQYF. The CDR3 DNA sequence: TGTGCCAGCAGCACGGGGCCCCGTGGCAGCACACTCCTCCGGGGGCAAGAGACCCAGTACTTC.